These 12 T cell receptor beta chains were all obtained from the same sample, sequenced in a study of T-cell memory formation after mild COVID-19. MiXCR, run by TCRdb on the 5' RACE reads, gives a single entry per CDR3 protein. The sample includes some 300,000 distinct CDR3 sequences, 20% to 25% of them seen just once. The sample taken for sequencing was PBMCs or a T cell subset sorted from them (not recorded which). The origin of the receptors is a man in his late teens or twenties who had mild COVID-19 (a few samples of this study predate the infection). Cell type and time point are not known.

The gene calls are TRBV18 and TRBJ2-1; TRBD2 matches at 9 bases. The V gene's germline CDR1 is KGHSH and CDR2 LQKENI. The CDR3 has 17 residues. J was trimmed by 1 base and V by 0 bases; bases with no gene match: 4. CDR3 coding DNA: TGTGCCAGCTCACCACCGTCAGCGGGGGGTTCCTACAATGAGCAGTTCTTC. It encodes CASSPPSAGGSYNEQFF.

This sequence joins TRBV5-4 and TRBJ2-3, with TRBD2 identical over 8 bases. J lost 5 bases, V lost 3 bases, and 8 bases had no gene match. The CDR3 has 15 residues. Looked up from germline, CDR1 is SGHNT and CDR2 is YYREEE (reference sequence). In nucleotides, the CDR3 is TGTGCCAGCAGCTGGACCGGACTAGCCCGAGATACGCAGTATTTT. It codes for CASSWTGLARDTQYF.

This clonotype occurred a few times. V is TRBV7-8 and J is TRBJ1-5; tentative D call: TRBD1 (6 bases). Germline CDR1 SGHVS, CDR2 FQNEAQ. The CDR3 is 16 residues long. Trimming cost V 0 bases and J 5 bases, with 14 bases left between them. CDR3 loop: CASSLANRVVDQPQHF. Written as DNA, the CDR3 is TGTGCCAGCAGCTTAGCGAACAGGGTGGTGGATCAGCCCCAGCATTTT.

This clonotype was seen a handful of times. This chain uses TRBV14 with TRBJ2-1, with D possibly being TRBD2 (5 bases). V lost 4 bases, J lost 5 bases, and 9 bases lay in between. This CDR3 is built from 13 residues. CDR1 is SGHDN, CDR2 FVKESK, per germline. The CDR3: CASSRRRNNEQFF. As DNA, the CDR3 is TGTGCCAGCAGCCGCCGGAGGAACAATGAGCAGTTCTTC. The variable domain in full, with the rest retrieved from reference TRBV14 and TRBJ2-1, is EAGVTQFPSHSVIEKGQTVTLRCDPISGHDNLYWYRRVMGKEIKFLLHFVKESKQDESGMPNNRFLAERTGGTYSTLKVQPAELEDSGVYFCASSRRRNNEQFFGPGTRLTVL.

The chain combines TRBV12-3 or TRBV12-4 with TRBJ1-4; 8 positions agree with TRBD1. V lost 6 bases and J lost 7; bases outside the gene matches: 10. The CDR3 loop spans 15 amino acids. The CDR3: CASSRRTGRGEKLFF. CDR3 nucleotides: TGTGCCAGCAGCAGGAGGACAGGGCGCGGTGAAAAACTGTTTTTT.

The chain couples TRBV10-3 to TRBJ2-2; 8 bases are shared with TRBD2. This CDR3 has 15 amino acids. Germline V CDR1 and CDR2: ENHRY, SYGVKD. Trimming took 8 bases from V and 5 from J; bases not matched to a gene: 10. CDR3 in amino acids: CAIARVRGETGELFF. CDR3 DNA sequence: TGTGCCATCGCCCGGGTGCGGGGGGAGACCGGGGAGCTGTTTTTT.

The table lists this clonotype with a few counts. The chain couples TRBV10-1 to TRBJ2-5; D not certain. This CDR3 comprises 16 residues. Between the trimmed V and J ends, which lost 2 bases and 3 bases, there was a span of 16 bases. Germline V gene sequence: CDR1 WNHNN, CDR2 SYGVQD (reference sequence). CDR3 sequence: CASSETPGLAEETQYF. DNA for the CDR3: TGCGCCAGCAGTGAGACGCCCGGATTGGCTGAAGAGACCCAGTACTTC.

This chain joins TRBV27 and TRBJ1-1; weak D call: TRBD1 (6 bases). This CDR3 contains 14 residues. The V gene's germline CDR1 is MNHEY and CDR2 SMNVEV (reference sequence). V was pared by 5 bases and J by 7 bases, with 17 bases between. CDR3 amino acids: CASSDSSGASEAFF. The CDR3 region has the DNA TGTGCCAGCAGTGACTCGTCAGGGGCTAGTGAAGCTTTCTTT.

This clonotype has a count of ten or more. The CDR3 sequence: CASSLETGNYNEQFF. CDR3 bases: TGCGCCAGCAGCTTGGAGACAGGGAACTACAATGAGCAGTTCTTC. This rearrangement joins TRBV5-1 to TRBJ2-1, with 7 nucleotides matching TRBD1. Germline loops: CDR1 SGHRS, CDR2 YFSETQ. The CDR3 is made up of 15 amino acids. The ends lost 0 bases at V and 3 bases at J; junction bases unmatched: 3.

This chain's CDR3 is CASTMRAPQETQYF. In DNA form, the CDR3 reads TGTGCCAGCACCATGCGGGCCCCACAAGAGACCCAGTACTTC. The rearrangement uses TRBV6-2 or TRBV6-3 and TRBJ2-5, with D possibly TRBD2 on 5 matching bases. The CDR3 extends over 14 amino acids. V lost 7 bases to trimming and J lost 2 bases, with 14 bases between them. Germline V gives CDR1 MNHEY, CDR2 SVGEGT.

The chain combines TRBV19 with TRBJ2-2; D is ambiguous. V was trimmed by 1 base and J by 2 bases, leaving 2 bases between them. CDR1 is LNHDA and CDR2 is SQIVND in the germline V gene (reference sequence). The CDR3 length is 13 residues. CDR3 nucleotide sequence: TGTGCCAGTAGTATAGGAAACACCGGGGAGCTGTTTTTT. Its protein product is CASSIGNTGELFF.

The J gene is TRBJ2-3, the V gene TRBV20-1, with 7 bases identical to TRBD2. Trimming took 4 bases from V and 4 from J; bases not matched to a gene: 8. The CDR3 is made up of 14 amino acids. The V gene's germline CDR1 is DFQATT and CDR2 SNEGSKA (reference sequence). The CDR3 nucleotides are TGCAGTGCTACCCTCGGGGGGTTCTCAGATACGCAGTATTTT. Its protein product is CSATLGGFSDTQYF.